This T cell receptor beta chain was obtained from a study of blood T cell repertoires in COVID-19. Study-level background: The samples span acute and convalescent COVID-19 from the United States, Italy and Spain. T cells, B-cell-depleted T cells, or PBMCs provided the cDNA or gDNA that served as material.

Authors' processing steps: How many nucleated cells were present was estimated from reference gene primer amplification. Sequenced by immunoSEQ multiplex PCR; TCRdb stores in-frame clones only, minus some. That table gives V, J and clone size, and the DNA gave D and trimming. Of approximately 63,000 clones in the sample, roughly three quarters are singletons; the top ten hold 50%. This CDR3 spans 16 amino acids. V lost 1 base, J lost 9 bases, and 6 bases stayed unmatched. Looked up from germline, CDR1 is SGHVS and CDR2 is FQNEAQ. Sequencing used peripheral blood. This receptor was obtained from a woman older than 75 with acute or convalescent COVID-19. The genes are TRBV7-8 and TRBJ2-1, with 13 bases lining up with TRBD2. CDR3 in amino acids: CASSLELAGGSGEQFF. In DNA form, the CDR3 reads TGTGCCAGCAGCTTAGAACTAGCGGGAGGGTCCGGTGAGCAGTTCTTC.